This TCR beta chain is drawn from a study of monozygotic twins with inflammatory bowel disease. Without any T cell sorting, total RNA was isolated from whole blood. Researchers used roughly 3,700 ng of total RNA for each TCR library. TCRdb reanalyzed the 5' RACE reads, giving one entry per CDR3 protein sequence and no DNA. The table lists around 210,000 distinct CDR3 sequences, with roughly 7.7% in the top ten. Points on this clonotype: Its antigen is not identified.

General observations from the study: Evidence did not back any single strong signal or clonotype linked to IBD. None of the different T cell subtypes could be distinguished from one another.

Germline-derived CDR1 and CDR2 are SGHVS and FNYEAQ. The CDR3 consists of 15 residues. V is TRBV7-6 and J is TRBJ1-4; there is no DNA to check the TCRdb D call of TRBD1. Sequences were obtained from blood. The source is a human donor with ulcerative colitis or Crohn's disease, or a healthy co-twin of an affected twin (not recorded which). The CDR3: CASSPRVQPRGKLFF.